These T cell receptor beta chains were read from a single sample in a study of T cell changes during pregnancy in multiple sclerosis. TCRdb's table, derived via immunoSEQ multiplex PCR, lists solely in-frame clones and lacks some. The sample has tens of thousands of clones; about 92% are singletons. The sample consisted of peripheral blood, taken in the first trimester of pregnancy. Receptor source: a female donor with multiple sclerosis, enrolled in a pregnancy study. CDR3s include the opening cysteine and the closing phenylalanine or tryptophan. The D gene is left open where the match is weak. Size values are once, few and many counts, or a class for expanded clones, and some rows have none.

>TRBD1|TRBV7-8|TRBJ1-1|14|once
TGTGCCAGCAGCTGGGACAGGGAGGTCGGTAAGGCTTTCTTT
CASSWDREVGKAFF
>NA|TRBV9|TRBJ2-3|16|NA
TGTGCCAGCAGCGTAGCAGCCGGGGGATTCACAGATACGCAGTATTTT
CASSVAAGGFTDTQYF
>TRBD1|TRBV5-6|TRBJ1-5|17|NA
TGTGCCAGCAGCTCTAGACGGACAGGGGGCCGGAATCAGCCCCAGCATTTT
CASSSRRTGGRNQPQHF
>TRBD1|TRBV10-2|TRBJ1-1|13|NA
TGCGCCAGCAGGGACAGGGGGGAAACTGAAGCTTTCTTT
CASRDRGETEAFF
>TRBD1|TRBV30|TRBJ2-5|15|NA
TGTGCCTGGAGTTATCCGGGACAGGGTATAGAGACCCAGTACTTC
CAWSYPGQGIETQYF
>NA|TRBV29-1|TRBJ2-3|14|NA
TGCAGCGTTGGGGGGACACTACTCACAGATACGCAGTATTTT
CSVGGTLLTDTQYF
>TRBD1|TRBV5-4|TRBJ1-4|16|once
TGTGCCAGCAGCTTGTATCCGGGACAGGGAAAAGAAAAACTGTTTTTT
CASSLYPGQGKEKLFF
>NA|TRBV15|TRBJ1-2|16|once
TGTGCCACCAGCAGAGTGGGCAGGGAAGCTAACTATGGCTACACCTTC
CATSRVGREANYGYTF
>TRBD2|TRBV11-3|TRBJ2-1|18|NA
TGTGCCAGCAGCCCCAGGGGCGGGGGGATCTTGAGGAACAATGAGCAGTTCTTC
CASSPRGGGILRNNEQFF
>TRBD1|TRBV29-1|TRBJ1-1|16|NA
TGCAGCGTTGAAGGAGGGGGCCGCCGGGTCGGCACTGAAGCTTTCTTT
CSVEGGGRRVGTEAFF
>NA|TRBV4-3|TRBJ1-3|15|NA
TGCGCCAGCAGCCCCCGGGTAAGAACTGGAAACACCATATATTTT
CASSPRVRTGNTIYF
>TRBD1|TRBV25-1|TRBJ1-4|15|NA
TGTGCCAGCAGTGGAGGGACAGGGGCAGGTGAAAAACTGTTTTTT
CASSGGTGAGEKLFF
>NA|TRBV9|TRBJ2-2|17|NA
TGTGCCAGCAGCTCACAGGGAGGGTTTGATTCGCCCGGGGAGCTGTTTTTT
CASSSQGGFDSPGELFF